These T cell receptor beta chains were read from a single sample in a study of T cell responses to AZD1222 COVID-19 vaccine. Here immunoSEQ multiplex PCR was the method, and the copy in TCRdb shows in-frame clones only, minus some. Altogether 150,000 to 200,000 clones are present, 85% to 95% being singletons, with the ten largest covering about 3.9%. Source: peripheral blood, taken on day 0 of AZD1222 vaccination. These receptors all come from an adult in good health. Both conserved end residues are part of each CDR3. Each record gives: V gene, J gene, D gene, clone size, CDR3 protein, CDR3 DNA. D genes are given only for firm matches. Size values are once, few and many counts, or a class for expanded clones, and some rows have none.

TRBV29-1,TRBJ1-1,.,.,CSVDPGAGNTEAFF,TGCAGCGTTGACCCCGGGGCCGGAAACACTGAAGCTTTCTTT
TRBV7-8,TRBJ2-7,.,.,CASTYSLGDEQYF,TGTGCCAGCACCTATTCCCTTGGGGACGAGCAGTACTTC
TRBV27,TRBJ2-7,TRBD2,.,CASSFKRGPYEQYF,TGTGCCAGCAGTTTCAAGCGGGGGCCCTACGAGCAGTACTTC
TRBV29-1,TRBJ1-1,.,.,CSVGVLGRDGIAEAFF,TGCAGCGTTGGGGTTTTGGGCAGGGATGGAATTGCTGAAGCTTTCTTT
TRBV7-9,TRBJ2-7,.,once,CASSLRSYEQYF,TGTGCCAGCAGCTTGCGGTCTTACGAGCAGTACTTC
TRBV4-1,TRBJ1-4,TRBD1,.,CASSQEGQPNLFF,TGCGCCAGCAGCCAGGAGGGACAGCCAAATCTGTTTTTT
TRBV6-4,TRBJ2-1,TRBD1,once,CASSGDRVGSQFF,TGTGCCAGCAGCGGGGACAGGGTGGGATCGCAGTTCTTC
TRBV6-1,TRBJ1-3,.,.,CASSELAGSGNTIYF,TGTGCCAGCAGTGAATTAGCGGGATCTGGAAACACCATATATTTT
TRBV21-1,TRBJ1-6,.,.,CASSSGALALTRRNRNSPLHF,TGTGCCAGCAGTTCAGGGGCCTTGGCCCTAACCCGGAGAAATAGGAATTCACCCCTCCACTTT
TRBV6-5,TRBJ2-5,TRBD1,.,CAGRQGAHGETQYF,TGTGCCGGAAGACAGGGGGCGCACGGGGAGACCCAGTACTTC
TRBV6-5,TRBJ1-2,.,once,CASRGGRGQDYGYTF,TGTGCCAGCAGAGGGGGACGGGGGCAGGACTATGGCTACACCTTC
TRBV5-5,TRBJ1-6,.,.,CASSLAAVSNSPLHF,TGTGCCAGCAGCTTGGCGGCGGTGAGTAATTCACCCCTCCACTTT
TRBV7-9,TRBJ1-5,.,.,CASSDRAGPNQPQHF,TGTGCCAGCAGCGACCGGGCAGGACCCAATCAGCCCCAGCATTTT
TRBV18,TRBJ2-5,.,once,CASSLSRLGEETQYF,TGTGCCAGCTCACTTTCGAGACTAGGGGAAGAGACCCAGTACTTC
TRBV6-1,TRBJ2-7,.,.,CASSETPGPYEQYF,TGTGCCAGCAGTGAAACCCCCGGTCCCTACGAGCAGTACTTC